This T cell receptor (beta chain) stems from a study of T cell repertoires in cytomegalovirus infection (dated by TCRdb to the late 2010s). As for the study more broadly: Alongside well-studied HLA-B-restricted epitopes, the peptide stimulations were aimed at recently identified HLA-C-restricted CMV epitopes, whose presentation resists viral immunomodulation. Donor HLA type was relevant to the analysis, because carriage of CMV infection together with the matching HLA type was indicated by public TCR beta signatures.

According to the study, the label for this sample's treatment or condition signals: in vitro stimulation with specific CMV peptide epitopes to enrich CMV-specific T cells. Sequencing relied on an Illumina HiSeq 1500. TCRdb trimmed the raw reads at Q25, called clones with MiXCR and kept productive beta chains. Each entry merges the rows of one CDR3 protein and shows their most common DNA and genes. Counted in this sample were 640,000 or so distinct CDR3 sequences; approximately 33% of them appeared once. The top ten constitute 15% to 20% of the sample. The CDR3 holds 18 amino acids from the cysteine to the phenylalanine. Only CDR3 DNA is held: 54 bases, read in frame from base 1. Taken from the germline V gene (reference sequence), the CDR1 and CDR2 loops are SGHKS and YYEKEE. The germline V end is reduced by 1 base and the J end by 1 base; junction bases left unmatched: 7. Points on this clonotype: Its antigen is still unknown. No base quality information exists; no much larger clone differs at one position.

Study-level results and caveats: In the ex vivo response, HLA-C-restricted CMV-specific TCR beta clonotypes were dominant, and in two of eight donors the single most frequent clonotype came from this HLA-C-restricted group. In both this cohort and an independent roughly 330-donor cohort, the cumulative frequency of public TCR beta family members distinguished carriers of CMV infection plus the relevant HLA type.

The chain uses TRBV5-5 and TRBJ2-3, with TRBD2 matching 12 junction bases. Sequences were derived from cultured PBMCs, sampled from culture after CMV antigen stimulation. This receptor was identified in a human donor in good health (CMV status not recorded). Some clones in this sample may be carry-over from other donors' samples. The CDR3 region has the sequence CASSLILAGGGRTDTQYF. The bases read TGTGCCAGCAGCTTGATCCTAGCGGGAGGGGGACGCACAGATACGCAGTATTTT.